One and the same sample provided the 4 T cell receptor beta chains below, sequenced in a study of blood T cell repertoires in COVID-19 (TCRdb year 2020). Library preparation used the immunoSEQ multiplex PCR assay. Sourced from immuneACCESS, this table was stored by TCRdb with only in-frame sequences that have V and J called. A share of the clones is absent; for the studies checked, an unresolved V gene accounts for under half, and the remainder has no known explanation. The sample profile shows some 91,000 clones; 75% to 95% of them were found once. The ten biggest clones cover about 1.7% of the sample. What was sequenced was peripheral blood. Every receptor here comes from a man aged 55 to 70 with acute or convalescent COVID-19.

This clone was detected only once. V and J are TRBV5-1 and TRBJ1-1; D is ambiguous. Germline V gives CDR1 SGHRS, CDR2 YFSETQ. Trimming removed 0 bases at V and 0 bases at J, with 6 bases between. This CDR3 spans 14 amino acids. The CDR3 here is CASSLDRVNTEAFF. In DNA, the CDR3 is TGCGCCAGCAGCTTGGACAGAGTGAACACTGAAGCTTTCTTT.

The V call is TRBV9, the J call TRBJ2-2; possibly TRBD1 for D (6 bases). V was clipped by 0 bases and J by 8 bases, with 11 bases between them. The CDR3 extends over 14 amino acids. Germline V gene sequence: CDR1 SGDLS, CDR2 YYNGEE. CDR3 nucleotides: TGTGCCAGCAGCGTAGAACAGGGACGGGGGGAGCTGTTTTTT. Its translation: CASSVEQGRGELFF. Complete variable domain (other parts from reference TRBV9 and TRBJ2-2): DSGVTQTPKHLITATGQRVTLRCSPRSGDLSVYWYQQSLDQGLQFLIQYYNGEERAKGNILERFSAQQFPDLHSELNLSSLELGDSALYFCASSVEQGRGELFFGEGSRLTVL.

This chain connects TRBV2 to TRBJ1-5; 7 bases line up with TRBD1. Germline CDR1 SNHLY, CDR2 FYNNEI. Trimming removed 6 bases from V and 2 bases from J; junction bases left unmatched: 10. This CDR3 has 16 residues. CDR3 residues: CASREGQQGGNQPQHF. The DNA for the CDR3 is TGTGCCAGCAGAGAGGGACAGCAAGGCGGCAATCAGCCCCAGCATTTT.

The chain carries TRBV28 and TRBJ2-1, with 9 bases fitting TRBD1. V was pared by 6 bases and J by 5 bases, with 5 bases of the junction left unmatched. The CDR3 sequence is 14 residues long. The germline V gene has CDR1 MDHEN and CDR2 SYDVKM. The CDR3 DNA reads TGTGCCAGCAGCACTTGGACAGGGGACAATGAGCAGTTCTTC. Translating gives CASSTWTGDNEQFF. The full variable domain, rest sourced from reference TRBV28 and TRBJ2-1, is DVKVTQSSRYLVKRTGEKVFLECVQDMDHENMFWYRQDPGLGLRLIYFSYDVKMKEKGDIPEGYSVSREKKERFSLILESASTNQTSMYLCASSTWTGDNEQFFGPGTRLTVL.